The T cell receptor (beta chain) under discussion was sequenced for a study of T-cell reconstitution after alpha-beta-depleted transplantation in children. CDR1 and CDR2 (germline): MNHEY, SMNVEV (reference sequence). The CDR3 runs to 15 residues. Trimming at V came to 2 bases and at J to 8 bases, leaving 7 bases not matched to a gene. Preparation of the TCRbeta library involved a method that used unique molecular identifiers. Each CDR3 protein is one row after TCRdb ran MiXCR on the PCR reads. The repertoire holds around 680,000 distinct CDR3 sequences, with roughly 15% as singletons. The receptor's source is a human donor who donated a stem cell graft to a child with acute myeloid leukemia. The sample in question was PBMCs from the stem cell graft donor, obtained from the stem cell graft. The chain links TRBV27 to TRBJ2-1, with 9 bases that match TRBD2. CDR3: CASSLGTSTWDEQFF. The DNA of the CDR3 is TGTGCCAGCAGTTTAGGGACTAGCACGTGGGATGAGCAGTTCTTC.